The rows below give T cell receptor beta chains drawn from one sample of a study of human T cells and chemical hapten exposure. TCRdb fed the RACE reads into MiXCR, producing one record per CDR3 protein. The sample lists 75,000 to 90,000 distinct CDR3 sequences; more than 9% were seen once. Sequences were derived from whole blood, sampled in connection with sensitization to the hapten diphenylcyclopropenone (DPC). The receptor set was obtained from a woman between 50 and 59 years old with alopecia areata. Some clones in this sample may be carry-over from other donors' samples. CDR3s include the opening cysteine and the closing phenylalanine or tryptophan. A D gene is named only where the DNA matches it firmly. The size entry is marked missing in some rows and otherwise reads once, few, many or a size class.

clone_size j_call d_call v_call cdr3_nt cdr3_aa
. TRBJ2-1 . TRBV7-9 TGTGCCAGCAGCCGTTATGGGATGCATGAGCAGTTCTTC CASSRYGMHEQFF
few TRBJ1-4 . TRBV6-5 TGTGCCAGCAGTTACTCCAGACCGGCAACTAATGAAAAACTGTTTTTT CASSYSRPATNEKLFF
many TRBJ2-1 . TRBV18 TGTGCCAGCTCACCAGGGGGCGGGACCAGGGTCAATGAGCAGTTCTTC CASSPGGGTRVNEQFF
few TRBJ2-5 TRBD2 TRBV28 TGTGCCAGCAGAGTAGCGGGAGGGAACCAAGAGACCCAGTACTTC CASRVAGGNQETQYF
. TRBJ2-7 . TRBV3-1 TGTGCCAGCAGCCATTCGGCCTACGAGCAGTACTTC CASSHSAYEQYF
. TRBJ2-7 . TRBV20-1 TGCAGTGCTAGTCCCCCCACCACGGGGCTGTGGACCTACGAGCAGTACTTC CSASPPTTGLWTYEQYF
. TRBJ1-6 . TRBV7-2 TGTGCCAGCAGCCCGTGGAAGGGTATAAGCAATTCACCCCTCCACTTT CASSPWKGISNSPLHF
many TRBJ1-1 TRBD1 TRBV29-1 TGCAGCGTGGGACTACAGGGGAAAGATGAAGCTTTCTTT CSVGLQGKDEAFF
. TRBJ2-7 TRBD2 TRBV10-3 TGTGCCATCAGTGATCCCGGGACTAGCAGCTACGAGCAGTACTTC CAISDPGTSSYEQYF
few TRBJ2-3 . TRBV2 TGTGCCAGCAGTGAAGCGGGCTATCCCTCCCAAGATACGCAGTATTTT CASSEAGYPSQDTQYF
few TRBJ2-1 . TRBV20-1 TGCAGTGCTCAGACAGGGAGGTCCTACAATGAGCAGTTCTTC CSAQTGRSYNEQFF
many TRBJ2-7 TRBD2 TRBV20-1 TGCAGTGCTGGCAGACGTACCGGGACTAGCGGGAAATATTTCTACGAGCAGTACTTC CSAGRRTGTSGKYFYEQYF
. TRBJ2-1 . TRBV6-5 TGTGCCAGCTGGTTCGCCTCTGAGCAGTTCTTC CASWFASEQFF
. TRBJ2-2 TRBD1 TRBV5-5 TGTGCCAGCAGCCCGCTCGCCCAGGGGGCTGGGACCGGGGAGCTGTTTTTT CASSPLAQGAGTGELFF
. TRBJ2-3 TRBD2 TRBV5-4 TGTGCCAGCAGCCGACTAGCGGGAAACACAGATACGCAGTATTTT CASSRLAGNTDTQYF
many TRBJ2-2 . TRBV7-8 TGTGCCAGCAGCGCCTCTGAGCTGGTCACCGGGGAGCTGTTTTTT CASSASELVTGELFF
. TRBJ2-7 TRBD2 TRBV7-8 TGTGCCAGCAGGACTAGCGGGACTTCTTCAGGGCAGTACTTC CASRTSGTSSGQYF
many TRBJ2-1 . TRBV25-1 TGTGCCAGCAGCAACCATATGAGGGGGATTTCCAATGAGCAGTTCTTC CASSNHMRGISNEQFF
. TRBJ2-1 . TRBV6-1 TGTGCCAGCACCACGGGCTCCCTGATATACAATGAGCAGTTCTTC CASTTGSLIYNEQFF
. TRBJ1-2 . TRBV28 TGTGCCAGCAGTTCCCTCAAATCGGACGATGGCTACACCTTC CASSSLKSDDGYTF
few TRBJ2-2 . TRBV20-1 TGCAGTGCTAGACAGGAGATGAACACCGGGGAGCTGTTTTTT CSARQEMNTGELFF
many TRBJ2-1 TRBD2 TRBV19 TGTGCCAGTAGTACAGGACTAGCAGGGTGGCAGTTCTTC CASSTGLAGWQFF
many TRBJ2-7 . TRBV28 TGTGCCAGCAGCGTTATATCCGGGGACTACGAGCAGTACTTC CASSVISGDYEQYF
few TRBJ2-1 . TRBV6-5 TGTGCCAGCACGGGGAGCTCCTACAATGAGCAGTTCTTC CASTGSSYNEQFF
many TRBJ2-2 . TRBV19 TGTGCCAGTAGTATTTTCACAGTATCAACCGGGGAGCTGTTTTTT CASSIFTVSTGELFF
few TRBJ2-1 . TRBV7-9 TGTGCCAGCAGCACCCAGGGAGTTGGTAACAATGAGCAGTTCTTC CASSTQGVGNNEQFF
many TRBJ2-3 . TRBV20-1 TGCAGTGCTAGAGTTGGGCGTATGAGGGGCAGCACAGATACGCAGTATTTT CSARVGRMRGSTDTQYF
few TRBJ2-3 . TRBV12-3/TRBV12-4 TGTGCCAGCAGTTCAGAAGGGACAGATACGCAGTATTTT CASSSEGTDTQYF
few TRBJ2-7 . TRBV7-9 TGTGCCAGCAGCTTCGTTGGGGGATTGGAGCAGTACTTC CASSFVGGLEQYF
few TRBJ1-5 . TRBV12-3/TRBV12-4 TGTGCCAGCAGTCGGAATCAGCCCCAGCATTTT CASSRNQPQHF
. TRBJ2-7 . TRBV4-2 TGTGCCAGCAGCCAAGGACGGAGCGGACCGACCTCCTACGAGCAGTACTTC CASSQGRSGPTSYEQYF
many TRBJ1-4 . TRBV28 TGTGCCAGCAGTACCGCCCCGTACGCTAATGAAAAACTGTTTTTT CASSTAPYANEKLFF
. TRBJ2-4 . TRBV18 TGTGCCAGCTCACCGGGTGACAAAAACATTCAGTACTTC CASSPGDKNIQYF
. TRBJ2-7 TRBD2 TRBV20-1 TGCAGTGGGGGTAGCGGGAGGCTTAGCTCCTACGAGCAGTACTTC CSGGSGRLSSYEQYF
many TRBJ2-2 TRBD1 TRBV2 TGTGCCAGCAAAATAGAACAGGGGTCCACCGGGGAGCTGTTTTTT CASKIEQGSTGELFF
many TRBJ2-7 TRBD1 TRBV6-5 TGTGCCAGCAGAAACAGGGGAATGGGTCTCTACGAGCAGTACTTC CASRNRGMGLYEQYF
. TRBJ2-2 TRBD2 TRBV11-1 TGTGCCAGCAGCGGGGAGGGTAACACCGGGGAGCTGTTTTTT CASSGEGNTGELFF
many TRBJ2-2 TRBD1 TRBV30 TGTGCCTGCCCAAAGCGGGACAGGGGGCTCGGCACCGGGGAGCTGTTTTTT CACPKRDRGLGTGELFF
many TRBJ2-7 TRBD2 TRBV28 TGTGCCAGCAGTCCAAAACTAGCGGGGGCCTACGAGCAGTACTTC CASSPKLAGAYEQYF
many TRBJ2-1 . TRBV6-5 TGTGCCAGCAGGATTCAGGGGACCTCCTACAATGAGCAGTTCTTC CASRIQGTSYNEQFF
. TRBJ2-7 TRBD1 TRBV11-1 TGTGCCAGCAGACGGGACAGGGGTTACGAGCAGTACTTC CASRRDRGYEQYF
many TRBJ2-1 . TRBV2 TGTGCCAGCAGTGACTCCAGAGGGAGCAATGAGCAGTTCTTC CASSDSRGSNEQFF
. TRBJ1-2 . TRBV30 TGTGCCTGGAGTGGAGCACCTTATGGCTACACCTTC CAWSGAPYGYTF
few TRBJ1-5 . TRBV28 TGTGCCAGCAGTTCGGCCGGGGGGCCCAATCAGCCCCAGCATTTT CASSSAGGPNQPQHF
. TRBJ2-3 . TRBV20-1 TGCAGTGCTTCGGGAGCAGATACGCAGTATTTT CSASGADTQYF
many TRBJ1-2 . TRBV28 TGTGCCACCAGAACAAGTCTCACTAACTATGGCTACACCTTC CATRTSLTNYGYTF
few TRBJ2-3 TRBD1 TRBV7-2 TGTGCCAGCAGCTGGTTGATAGGACAGGTTACAGATACGCAGTATTTT CASSWLIGQVTDTQYF
many TRBJ2-1 . TRBV7-9 TGTGCCAGCAGCTTAAGGGGTTGGGTGCCGTTCTTC CASSLRGWVPFF
. TRBJ2-7 TRBD1 TRBV29-1 TGCAGCGTTGAAGGTGATGGACAGGGAGTTGACGAGCAGTACTTC CSVEGDGQGVDEQYF
many TRBJ1-1 . TRBV7-9 TGTGCCAGCAGCTCCAGGGGTCCCACTGAAGCTTTCTTT CASSSRGPTEAFF
. TRBJ1-2 TRBD1 TRBV7-2 TGTGCCAGCAGCTTAGCGCGGGGACAGACTGCCTATGGCTACACCTTC CASSLARGQTAYGYTF
few TRBJ1-6 . TRBV7-2 TGTGCCAGCAGCTTAACCCCAGGGACTAATTCACCCCTCCACTTT CASSLTPGTNSPLHF
many TRBJ2-6 . TRBV19 TGTGCCAGTAGTACCCCCGCGCGGTCGATACGCTCTGGGGCCAACGTCCTGACTTTC CASSTPARSIRSGANVLTF
. TRBJ2-2 TRBD1 TRBV28 TGTGCCAGCAGTTTAAATTGGGACAGGGGGCCCGGGGAGCTGTTTTTT CASSLNWDRGPGELFF
many TRBJ2-5 . TRBV7-2 TGTGCCAGCAGCTTAGCAGGACCTGGCCCAGAGACCCAGTACTTC CASSLAGPGPETQYF